This T cell receptor beta chain derives from a study of blood T cells in healthy people across ages. Study conclusions and caveats: For the donors, CMV status was unknown and possibly confounded expanded clonotype changes.

From germline, CDR1 is SEHNR and CDR2 FQNEAQ (reference sequence). Trimming pared 7 bases from V and 3 bases from J, leaving 15 bases between. CDR3 length: 14 amino acids. Primers used in a second PCR of about 7 to 12 cycles were a sample-barcoded 5' primer and a J-beta primer mix. TCRdb passed the 5' RACE reads through MiXCR, listing each CDR3 protein once. The table shows 750,000 to 950,000 distinct CDR3 sequences, with almost 30% occurring only once. This clonotype was counted a few times. Its specificity is unknown. These data also formed part of another study, on T cells of mothers and their children.

The clonotype was recovered from a middle-aged woman in good health. V is TRBV7-9 and J is TRBJ1-2; the D is unclear. Sequencing was performed on blood. The CDR3 region has the DNA TGTGCCAGCAACGAAGGGTCGGGGTACTATGGCTACACCTTC. As protein: CASNEGSGYYGYTF.